Sequencing of this T cell receptor (beta chain) was carried out in a study of blood T cell repertoires in COVID-19. Residents of approximately 25 US areas, aged about 18 to 100 years, made up the participants. Researchers sorted participants into cohorts using their self-reported clinical history. This CDR3 contains 11 residues. CDR1 and CDR2 (germline): MNHEY, SVGAGI. Trimming shortened V by 6 bases and J by 5 bases, and 5 bases separated the two germline ends. Some clones are missing from TCRdb's copy, which holds only in-frame ones; the method was immunoSEQ multiplex PCR. In the table there are 200,000 to 250,000 clones, 88% of which are singletons.

The sample comprised PBMCs or T cells enriched from blood (not recorded which). This receptor was obtained from a woman between 50 and 59 years old with acute COVID-19. The chain joins TRBV6-5 to TRBJ2-1, with D uncertain. DNA of the CDR3: TGTGCCAGCAGCCGTAACAATGAGCAGTTCTTC. This translates into CASSRNNEQFF.